One sample yielded the 26 T cell receptor beta chains listed below, sequenced in a study of blood T cell repertoires in COVID-19. The assay was immunoSEQ multiplex PCR, and TCRdb's table has in-frame clones only and misses some. The sample contains fewer than 150,000 clones, about 83% of which appear only once. Material: peripheral blood. Receptors were obtained from a woman between 40 and 55 years old with acute or convalescent COVID-19.

The CDR3 region has the DNA TGTGCCAGCAGTTACCCAAGCGGGAGGGCCGTCAATGAGCAGTTCTTC. Protein: CASSYPSGRAVNEQFF. The chain employs TRBV6-5 and TRBJ2-1; 10 bases are a match to TRBD2. V shed 2 bases and J 6 bases; nucleotides not matched to a gene: 7. The CDR3 loop spans 16 amino acids. Germline V gene data show CDR1 as MNHEY and CDR2 as SVGAGI.

The rearrangement links TRBV4-3 to TRBJ1-2; no clear D. Looked up from germline, CDR1 is LGHNA and CDR2 is YSLEER. V lost 1 base to trimming and J lost 1 base, with 22 bases between them. CDR3 length equals 19 residues. The CDR3 sequence: CASSQGGGLRASFNYGYTF. CDR3 coding DNA: TGCGCCAGCAGCCAAGGGGGAGGACTCCGAGCCTCCTTTAACTATGGCTACACCTTC.

The chain is built from TRBV2 and TRBJ2-3; TRBD2 matches at 8 bases. The V and J ends lost 5 bases and 2 bases, in that order; junction bases with no gene match: 6. Germline V gives CDR1 SNHLY, CDR2 FYNNEI. CDR3 length: 15 amino acids. Here the CDR3 reads CASSYSGTFTDTQYF. DNA for the CDR3: TGTGCCAGCAGTTATAGCGGGACCTTCACAGATACGCAGTATTTT.

The rearrangement joins TRBV28 to TRBJ1-4, with unresolved D. The CDR3 runs 16 residues. The V gene's germline CDR1 is MDHEN and CDR2 SYDVKM. Trimming removed 5 bases from V and 4 bases from J, with 17 bases in between. The CDR3 here is CASSPGPGSYNEKLFF. The CDR3 DNA is TGTGCCAGCAGTCCCGGGCCCGGGAGCTATAATGAAAAACTGTTTTTT. The full variable domain, rest sourced from reference TRBV28 and TRBJ1-4, is DVKVTQSSRYLVKRTGEKVFLECVQDMDHENMFWYRQDPGLGLRLIYFSYDVKMKEKGDIPEGYSVSREKKERFSLILESASTNQTSMYLCASSPGPGSYNEKLFFGSGTQLSVL.

This chain's CDR3 is CASSSPGEVTGGYTF. DNA of the CDR3: TGTGCCAGCAGCTCCCCGGGGGAAGTCACAGGCGGCTACACCTTC. The chain recombines TRBV7-3 with TRBJ1-2; D may be TRBD1 (5 bases). V lost 4 bases and J 8 bases, leaving 20 bases between the germline ends. The CDR3 consists of 15 residues. The germline CDR1 and CDR2 sequences are SGHTA and FQGTGA. The variable domain in full, with the rest retrieved from reference TRBV7-3 and TRBJ1-2, is GAGVSQTPSNKVTEKGKYVELRCDPISGHTALYWYRQSLGQGPEFLIYFQGTGAADDSGLPNDRFFAVRPEGSVSTLKIQRTERGDSAVYLCASSSPGEVTGGYTFGSGTRLTVV.

The count of this clone is one. The V call is TRBV9, the J call TRBJ2-7; TRBD2 matches 10 bases. The CDR3 consists of 14 residues. Germline values: CDR1 SGDLS, CDR2 YYNGEE. The V and J ends lost 7 bases and 1 base, in that order; junction bases with no gene match: 5. The CDR3 sequence: CASGLAGESYEQYF. The CDR3 bases are TGTGCCAGCGGTCTAGCGGGGGAATCCTACGAGCAGTACTTC.

The rearrangement uses TRBV10-3 and TRBJ1-5; TRBD1 might be the D (6 bases). CDR1 is ENHRY, CDR2 SYGVKD, per germline. Deletions cut 0 bases from V and 5 bases from J, with 17 bases between. CDR3 length: 17 residues. The CDR3 DNA reads TGTGCCATCAGTGAGTCCCCGCCGGGGGGGCAGGATCAGCCCCAGCATTTT. Its protein is CAISESPPGGQDQPQHF.

The chain recombines TRBV7-2 with TRBJ2-1, with D possibly matching TRBD2 (6 bases). Germline values: CDR1 SGHTA, CDR2 FQGNSA. The CDR3 sequence is 14 residues long. Trimming removed 1 base from V and 9 bases from J, with 13 bases in between. The CDR3, as DNA: TGTGCCAGCAGCTTAGGAGCGGTGGGGGGTGAGCAGTTCTTC. It specifies CASSLGAVGGEQFF.

This chain connects TRBV5-1 to TRBJ2-1, with D perhaps matching TRBD1 (6 bases). The germline gives CDR1 SGHRS, CDR2 YFSETQ. The CDR3 extends over 14 amino acids. The V end lost 7 bases, the J end lost 6 bases, and 17 bases lay between the germline ends. The CDR3 sequence: CASQTSDRSNEQFF. The CDR3 DNA reads as TGCGCCAGCCAAACCTCGGACAGAAGCAATGAGCAGTTCTTC.

This chain connects TRBV7-9 to TRBJ2-5, with 7 bases aligning to TRBD1. The CDR3 is 16 residues long. V trimming: 0 bases; J trimming: 7 bases; junction bases outside the gene matches: 11. Germline values: CDR1 SEHNR, CDR2 FQNEAQ (reference sequence). The CDR3 here is CASSLARQGPRVTQYF. The CDR3 DNA sequence: TGTGCCAGCAGCTTAGCCAGACAGGGCCCGAGGGTGACCCAGTACTTC.

In DNA form, the CDR3 reads TGTGCCAGTACAGCACAGGGGGCGCGTGGCTACACCTTC. It encodes CASTAQGARGYTF. This chain joins TRBV19 and TRBJ1-2; TRBD1 matches 9 bases. This CDR3 comprises 13 residues. Per germline, CDR1 LNHDA and CDR2 SQIVND (reference sequence). V lost 7 bases to trimming and J lost 7 bases; unmatched junction nucleotides: 7.

This chain uses TRBV9 with TRBJ1-2, with 9 positions matching TRBD1. With V trimmed by 1 base and J by 4 bases, 5 bases remained unmatched. This CDR3 is 15 amino acids long. Looked up from germline, CDR1 is SGDLS and CDR2 is YYNGEE. The CDR3 here is CASSVRDREFYGYTF. The CDR3 coding sequence is TGTGCCAGCAGCGTAAGGGACAGGGAATTCTATGGCTACACCTTC.

The chain has TRBV10-3 and TRBJ1-2; D possibly corresponds to TRBD1 (6 bases). With 10 bases removed from V and 0 bases from J, the gap between germline ends came to 18 bases. The CDR3 has 15 amino acids. Per the germline V gene, CDR1 is ENHRY and CDR2 is SYGVKD. CDR3 protein: CATGDRDRANYGYTF. In DNA, the CDR3 is TGTGCCACAGGGGACCGGGACCGAGCTAACTATGGCTACACCTTC.

The chain joins TRBV19 to TRBJ1-1; D gene ambiguous. Trimming left V 3 bases short and J 3 bases short, with 8 bases between. Germline V gene lookup returns CDR1 LNHDA and CDR2 SQIVND (reference sequence). This CDR3 region has 13 residues. The CDR3 region has the DNA TGTGCCAGTAGTATCCGGCAGGACACTGAAGCTTTCTTT. Protein: CASSIRQDTEAFF.

The J gene is TRBJ2-2, the V gene TRBV3-1 (or the pseudogene TRBV3-2); D remains unclear. This CDR3 is built from 15 residues. Trimming stripped 4 bases from V and 4 bases from J, with 13 bases between. Germline values: CDR1 LGHDT, CDR2 YNNKEL (reference sequence). The CDR3, as DNA: TGTGCCAGCAGCCCGATGACTTCTCTCACCGGGGAGCTGTTTTTT. Translation: CASSPMTSLTGELFF.

The V call is TRBV6-5, the J call TRBJ1-2, with a weak D call TRBD1 (6 bases). The germline gives CDR1 MNHEY, CDR2 SVGAGI. The CDR3 spans 15 residues. V gave up 7 bases and J gave up 3 bases, with 18 bases separating them. CDR3 region: CASKLNRERDYGYTF. The DNA of the CDR3 is TGTGCCAGCAAGCTAAACAGGGAGAGGGACTATGGCTACACCTTC.

The CDR3 region is CASSRGDRGNTGELFF. In nucleotides, the CDR3 is TGCGCCAGCAGCCGGGGGGACAGGGGAAACACCGGGGAGCTGTTTTTT. The rearrangement uses TRBV4-3 and TRBJ2-2; 10 nucleotides agree with TRBD1. Trimming removed 4 bases from V and 2 bases from J; junction bases left unmatched: 4. Germline V gene data show CDR1 as LGHNA and CDR2 as YSLEER. The CDR3 is 16 amino acids.

This clone was seen a single time. This chain connects TRBV3-1 (or the pseudogene TRBV3-2) to TRBJ2-5; TRBD2 agrees at 8 bases. The CDR3 spans 18 residues. Germline trimming cut 1 base from V and 4 bases from J; bases unmatched to any gene: 14. Per germline, CDR1 LGHDT and CDR2 YNNKEL (reference sequence). This CDR3 reads CASSQARERGRYPETQYF. The DNA of the CDR3 is TGTGCCAGCAGCCAAGCGAGAGAGCGGGGGCGCTACCCAGAGACCCAGTACTTC.

The chain links TRBV29-1 to TRBJ2-1; 8 bases agree with TRBD1. The CDR3 totals 12 residues. The junction had 3 bases not matched to a gene; V was cut back by 6 bases and J by 5 bases. From germline, CDR1 is SQVTM and CDR2 ANQGSEA. The CDR3 DNA reads as TGCAGCGTAGGACAGGGCCACAATGAGCAGTTCTTC. Residues: CSVGQGHNEQFF.

The chain links TRBV7-3 to TRBJ1-2, with D possibly matching TRBD1 (6 bases). V lost 5 bases and J lost 3, with 16 bases in between. The CDR3 totals 15 residues. The germline V gene has CDR1 SGHTA and CDR2 FQGTGA. The CDR3 DNA follows: TGTGCCAGCAGCCCACGGGGGGGCTCGGACTATGGCTACACCTTC. Its translation: CASSPRGGSDYGYTF. Full variable domain (missing parts from reference TRBV7-3 and TRBJ1-2): GAGVSQTPSNKVTEKGKYVELRCDPISGHTALYWYRQSLGQGPEFLIYFQGTGAADDSGLPNDRFFAVRPEGSVSTLKIQRTERGDSAVYLCASSPRGGSDYGYTFGSGTRLTVV.

J is TRBJ1-1 and V is TRBV5-1; D is unclear. V lost 1 base and J lost 1, with 8 bases in between. Per the germline V gene, CDR1 is SGHRS and CDR2 is YFSETQ. The CDR3 spans 14 residues. The CDR3 here is CASSLREPNTEAFF. DNA for the CDR3: TGCGCCAGCAGCTTGAGGGAGCCGAACACTGAAGCTTTCTTT.

The rearrangement links TRBV6-2 or TRBV6-3 to TRBJ2-7, with D hard to call. CDR3 length: 12 residues. V was trimmed by 6 bases and J by 3 bases, leaving 9 bases between them. The germline gives CDR1 MNHEY, CDR2 SVGEGT. For the CDR3, the DNA is TGTGCCAGCAGCGCCGGGTTCTACGAGCAGTACTTC. As protein: CASSAGFYEQYF.

This chain uses TRBV4-3 with TRBJ2-1; D ambiguous. The germline V gene has CDR1 LGHNA and CDR2 YSLEER. V shed 1 base and J shed 6 bases, with 10 bases lying between them. This CDR3 is 14 amino acids long. The DNA of the CDR3 is TGCGCCAGCAGCCAAGCACTTGATATCAATGAGCAGTTCTTC. It specifies CASSQALDINEQFF.

This clone came up once. This chain connects TRBV6-5 to TRBJ1-2; TRBD1 matches 7 bases. The CDR3 spans 14 residues. From germline, CDR1 is MNHEY and CDR2 SVGAGI. V lost 7 bases, J lost 1 base, and 6 bases stayed unmatched. CDR3 amino acids: CASKQGQINYGYTF. The CDR3 nucleotides read TGTGCCAGCAAACAGGGGCAAATTAACTATGGCTACACCTTC.

The chain recombines TRBV28 with TRBJ1-2; D is unresolved. Trimming left V 3 bases short and J 4 bases short, with 9 bases between. The CDR3 has 13 residues. Germline CDR1 and CDR2: MDHEN and SYDVKM. In DNA, the CDR3 is TGTGCCAGCAGTTTCCCCAGATCCTATGGCTACACCTTC. Amino acid sequence: CASSFPRSYGYTF.

This clone was counted a single time. This chain joins TRBV2 and TRBJ2-3, with D unresolved. Trimming stripped 6 bases from V and 4 bases from J, with 8 bases between. The CDR3 has 12 amino acids. Germline V gene sequence: CDR1 SNHLY, CDR2 FYNNEI. The CDR3 here is CASRVIADTQYF. The CDR3 region has the DNA TGTGCCAGCAGGGTAATAGCAGATACGCAGTATTTT. The full variable domain, completed using reference TRBV2 and TRBJ2-3, is EPEVTQTPSHQVTQMGQEVILRCVPISNHLYFYWYRQILGQKVEFLVSFYNNEISEKSEIFDDQFSVERPDGSNFTLKIRSTKLEDSAMYFCASRVIADTQYFGPGTRLTVL.